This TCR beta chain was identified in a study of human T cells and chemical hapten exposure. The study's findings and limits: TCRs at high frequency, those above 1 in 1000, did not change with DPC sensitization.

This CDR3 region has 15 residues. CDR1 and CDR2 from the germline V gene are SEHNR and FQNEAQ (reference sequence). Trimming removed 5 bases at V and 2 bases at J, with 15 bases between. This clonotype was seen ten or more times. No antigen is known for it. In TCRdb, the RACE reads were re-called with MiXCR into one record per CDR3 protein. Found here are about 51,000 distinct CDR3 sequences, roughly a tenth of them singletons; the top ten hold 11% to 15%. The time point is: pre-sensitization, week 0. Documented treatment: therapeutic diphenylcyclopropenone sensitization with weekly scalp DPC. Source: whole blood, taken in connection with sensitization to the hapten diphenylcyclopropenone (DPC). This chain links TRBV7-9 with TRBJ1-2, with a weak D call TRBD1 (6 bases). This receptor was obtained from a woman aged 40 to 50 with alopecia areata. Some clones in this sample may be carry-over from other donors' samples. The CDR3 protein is CASSPVGGLNYGYTF. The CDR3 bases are TGTGCCAGCAGCCCCGTTGGGGGCCTCAACTATGGCTACACCTTC.